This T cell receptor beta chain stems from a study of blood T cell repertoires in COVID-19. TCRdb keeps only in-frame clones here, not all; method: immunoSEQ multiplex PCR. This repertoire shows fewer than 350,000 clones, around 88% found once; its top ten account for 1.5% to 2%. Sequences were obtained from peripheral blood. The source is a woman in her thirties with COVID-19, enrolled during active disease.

In nucleotides, the CDR3 is TGTGCCAGCAGTTTTTGGAGCTCTGGAAACACCATATATTTT. Translation gives CASSFWSSGNTIYF. The rearrangement links TRBV28 to TRBJ1-3; unclear D gene. The CDR3 totals 14 residues. The V end lost 3 bases, the J end lost 0 bases, and 6 bases lay between the germline ends. The germline V gene has CDR1 MDHEN and CDR2 SYDVKM.